This is a list of T cell receptor beta chains from one sample in a study of blood T cell repertoires in COVID-19. This table comes from immunoSEQ multiplex PCR, and its TCRdb copy is limited to in-frame clones, with some not included. The data hold roughly 280,000 clones, with about 90% observed a single time. Sequenced: peripheral blood. These receptors all come from a woman aged 25 to 39 with COVID-19, enrolled during active disease. CDR3s include the opening cysteine and the closing phenylalanine or tryptophan. Each record gives: clone size, J gene, V gene, D gene, CDR3 DNA, CDR3 protein. The D gene is left open where the match is weak. Clone size appears in some rows only: once, few, many, or a class for an expanded clone.

-	TRBJ2-1	TRBV9	-	TGTGCCAGCAGCGTAGGGATAGCGGTCAATGAGCAGTTCTTC	CASSVGIAVNEQFF
-	TRBJ2-1	TRBV29-1	-	TGCAGCGTCCCTGCCCAGGTGTCGAATGAGCAGTTCTTC	CSVPAQVSNEQFF
-	TRBJ1-5	TRBV30	-	TGTGCCTGGAGTGTAGGCGGCGATCAGCCCCAGCATTTT	CAWSVGGDQPQHF
once	TRBJ2-7	TRBV23-1	-	TGCGCCAGCAGTCAAGGGGCGTTCCGGAGGGGCCATGGTGATGAACCCCTGGCCTACGAGCAGTACTTC	CASSQGAFRRGHGDEPLAYEQYF
-	TRBJ1-2	TRBV5-6	-	TGTGCCGGCAGCTCCGTTCGTGGCTCCTATGGCTACACCTTC	CAGSSVRGSYGYTF
-	TRBJ2-2	TRBV14	TRBD2	TGTGCCAGCAGCCAACTAGCGGGAAGCACCGGGGAGCTGTTTTTT	CASSQLAGSTGELFF
once	TRBJ2-3	TRBV30	TRBD2	TGTGCCTCCTCTCTGCGGGGGAGCACAGATACGCAGTATTTT	CASSLRGSTDTQYF
-	TRBJ1-1	TRBV7-9	-	TGTGCCAGCAGCGCGGAAGCTTTCTTT	CASSAEAFF
-	TRBJ2-1	TRBV7-9	-	TGTGCCAGCAGCTTAAATAGAGTTGGGGCAGGGCTTTACAATGAGCAGTTCTTC	CASSLNRVGAGLYNEQFF
-	TRBJ2-7	TRBV30	TRBD1	TGTGCCTGGAACCCGGGACAGAACTACGAGCAGTACTTC	CAWNPGQNYEQYF
-	TRBJ1-4	TRBV6-5	-	TGTGCCAGCAGTTACGATGCAGGGTCACGGGAAAAACTGTTTTTT	CASSYDAGSREKLFF
-	TRBJ1-1	TRBV11-2	-	TGTGCCAGCATGGGCGACAGTATGAACACTGAAGCTTTCTTT	CASMGDSMNTEAFF
once	TRBJ2-1	TRBV24-1	-	TGTGCCACCAGTGATTCAGGGGTCAGTGAGCAGTTCTTC	CATSDSGVSEQFF